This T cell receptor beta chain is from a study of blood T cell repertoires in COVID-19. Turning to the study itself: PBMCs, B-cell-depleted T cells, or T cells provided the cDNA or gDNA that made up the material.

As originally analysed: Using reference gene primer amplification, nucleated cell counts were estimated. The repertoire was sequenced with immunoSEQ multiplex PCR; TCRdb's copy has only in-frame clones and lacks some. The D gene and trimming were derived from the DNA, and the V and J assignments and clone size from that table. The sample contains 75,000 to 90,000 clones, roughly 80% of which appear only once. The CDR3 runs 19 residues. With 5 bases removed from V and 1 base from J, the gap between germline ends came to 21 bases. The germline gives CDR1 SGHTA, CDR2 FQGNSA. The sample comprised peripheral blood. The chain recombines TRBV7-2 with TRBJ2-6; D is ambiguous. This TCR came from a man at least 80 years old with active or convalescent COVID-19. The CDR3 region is CASSRVWAGSDSGANVLTF. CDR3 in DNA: TGTGCCAGCAGCCGCGTTTGGGCTGGGTCCGATTCTGGGGCCAACGTCCTGACTTTC. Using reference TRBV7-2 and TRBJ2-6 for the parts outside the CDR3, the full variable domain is GAGVSQSPSNKVTEKGKDVELRCDPISGHTALYWYRQSLGQGLEFLIYFQGNSAPDKSGLPSDRFSAERTGGSVSTLTIQRTQQEDSAVYLCASSRVWAGSDSGANVLTFGAGSRLTVL.